These 19 T cell receptor beta chains were all obtained from the same sample, sequenced in a study of blood T cell repertoires in COVID-19 (dated by TCRdb to the early 2020s). Receptors were amplified or captured by the immunoSEQ multiplex PCR assay. In its TCRdb copy, this immuneACCESS table keeps in-frame sequences only and misses some clones. Where compared with another copy, unresolved V genes explain less than half of these, and the others have no known cause. This sample comprises 170,000 or so clones, about 86% of them detected only once. Around 0.88% of the sample is in the top ten clones. Material: peripheral blood. The receptors were gathered from a woman aged 18-29 years who had recovered from COVID-19.

The chain joins TRBV18 to TRBJ1-3; the match to TRBD1 covers 7 bases. Germline assignment: CDR1 KGHSH and CDR2 LQKENI. J gave up 0 bases and V 6 bases, and 8 bases lay outside the gene matches. There are 16 residues in the CDR3. The CDR3 protein is CASSLFGQASGNTIYF. The CDR3 nucleotides read TGTGCCAGCTCGCTCTTCGGACAGGCCTCTGGAAACACCATATATTTT.

CDR3 nucleotides: TGTGCCAGTAAGAGCGGTAGATCCTACAATGAGCAGTTCTTC. Amino acid sequence: CASKSGRSYNEQFF. V gene TRBV19 combines with J gene TRBJ2-1; D is perhaps TRBD2 (5 bases). Germline V gives CDR1 LNHDA, CDR2 SQIVND (reference sequence). The V gene lost 7 bases and the J gene lost 1 base, with 11 bases spanning the gap. The length of the CDR3 is 14 residues.

The chain uses TRBV2 and TRBJ2-5; possible D gene TRBD2, 6 bases. The ends were cut back, 5 bases at V and 0 bases at J, with 16 bases in the middle. Per the germline V gene, CDR1 is SNHLY and CDR2 is FYNNEI. CDR3 size: 16 residues. The DNA of the CDR3 is TGTGCCAGCAGTTCCGTGGGAGGACTGGACCAAGAGACCCAGTACTTC. Encoded protein: CASSSVGGLDQETQYF.

The chain joins TRBV7-6 to TRBJ2-3; 9 bases map to TRBD2. Per germline, CDR1 SGHVS and CDR2 FNYEAQ. Germline trimming cut 1 base from V and 2 bases from J; bases unmatched to any gene: 7. This CDR3 has 17 amino acids. Here the CDR3 reads CASSLGPSGGFTDTQYF. CDR3 DNA: TGTGCCAGCAGCTTAGGCCCCAGCGGGGGGTTCACAGATACGCAGTATTTT.

The chain joins TRBV16 to TRBJ1-2; TRBD1 matches 10 bases. This CDR3 is 14 amino acids long. V lost 3 bases and J lost 6; bases outside the gene matches: 4. Germline V gives CDR1 KGHSY, CDR2 FQNENV. The chain's CDR3 is CASSHQTGGNGYTF. The CDR3 DNA reads as TGTGCCAGCAGCCACCAGACAGGGGGCAATGGCTACACCTTC.

CDR3 sequence reads: CASSSLGGTGEQYF. The CDR3, as DNA: TGTGCCAGCAGCTCCTTGGGGGGTACGGGCGAGCAGTACTTC. The chain recombines TRBV7-8 with TRBJ2-7; D may be TRBD2 (6 bases). There are 14 residues in the CDR3. V was cut by 4 bases and J by 6 bases, with 16 bases left in between. CDR1 is SGHVS and CDR2 is FQNEAQ in the germline V gene.

The chain joins TRBV11-2 to TRBJ2-7, with 8 bases matching TRBD1. The trim removed 4 bases at V and 6 bases at J, leaving 14 bases unmatched. CDR1 and CDR2 from the germline V gene are SGHAT and FQNNGV. This CDR3 contains 16 residues. The CDR3 region has the DNA TGTGCCAGCAGCTCAATCAGGGGGCGTGAAGGCGGCGAGCAGTACTTC. It encodes CASSSIRGREGGEQYF.

The V call is TRBV9, the J call TRBJ2-1; 9 bases align to TRBD2. The CDR3 runs 17 residues. The trim removed 4 bases at V and 2 bases at J, leaving 10 bases unmatched. Germline-derived CDR1 and CDR2 are SGDLS and YYNGEE. In DNA form, the CDR3 reads TGTGCCAGCAGCCTGAGGGGGCTAGCGGGGCCCTACAATGAGCAGTTCTTC. Protein sequence: CASSLRGLAGPYNEQFF.

The V call is TRBV7-8, the J call TRBJ2-5, with 7 bases identical to TRBD1. Looked up from germline, CDR1 is SGHVS and CDR2 is FQNEAQ. The CDR3 extends over 16 amino acids. J gave up 2 bases and V 1 base, and 7 bases lay outside the gene matches. CDR3 nucleotides: TGTGCCAGCAGCTTAGGAAGACAGGGACCACAAGAGACCCAGTACTTC. It is translated as CASSLGRQGPQETQYF.

The chain joins TRBV7-9 to TRBJ2-7, with D perhaps TRBD1 (6 bases). Germline lookup yields CDR1 SEHNR and CDR2 FQNEAQ (reference sequence). The length of the CDR3 is 14 residues. The ends were cut back, 8 bases at V and 4 bases at J, with 18 bases in the middle. The CDR3 reads CASGTGDTRYEQYV. As DNA, the CDR3 is TGTGCCAGCGGAACCGGGGACACCCGGTACGAGCAGTACGTC.

The rearrangement links TRBV30 to TRBJ1-3; D not certain. V lost 0 bases and J 0 bases, leaving 12 bases between the germline ends. Germline assignment: CDR1 GTSNPN and CDR2 SVGIG (reference sequence). CDR3 length: 16 residues. This CDR3 reads CAWSVYARISGNTIYF. The CDR3 DNA is TGTGCCTGGAGTGTATACGCGCGGATCTCTGGAAACACCATATATTTT.

This clone was observed a single time. The rearrangement links TRBV3-1 (or the pseudogene TRBV3-2) to TRBJ2-6, with D possibly being TRBD2 (6 bases). Per germline, CDR1 LGHDT and CDR2 YNNKEL (reference sequence). CDR3 length: 16 residues. The V and J ends lost 3 bases and 0 bases respectively, with 9 bases between them. For the CDR3, the DNA is TGTGCCAGCAGCCATTGGAGGGACTCTGGGGCCAACGTCCTGACTTTC. Translated: CASSHWRDSGANVLTF.

This rearrangement joins TRBV7-3 to TRBJ2-5; 10 bases are shared with TRBD2. The CDR3 spans 16 residues. The germline gives CDR1 SGHTA, CDR2 FQGTGA. V lost 5 bases, J lost 4 bases, and 10 bases stayed unmatched. CDR3 region: CASSERGGLEGETQYF. The CDR3 nucleotides read TGTGCCAGCAGCGAGCGGGGGGGCCTTGAGGGAGAGACCCAGTACTTC.

Comments on this clone: The same CDR3 can be traced to other DNA sequences in this sample. The rearrangement links TRBV27 to TRBJ2-1; 10 bases are a match to TRBD2. J was trimmed by 4 bases and V by 5 bases; bases with no gene match: 2. Germline CDR1 MNHEY, CDR2 SMNVEV (reference sequence). This CDR3 is built from 14 residues. CDR3 loop: CASSRTSGYNEQFF. The DNA of the CDR3 is TGTGCCAGCAGTCGGACTAGCGGATACAATGAGCAGTTCTTC.

In nucleotides, the CDR3 is TGCGCCAGCAGCCCCTACAGACAGGGTGACGAAAAACTGTTTTTT. Amino acids: CASSPYRQGDEKLFF. The chain employs TRBV4-1 and TRBJ1-4, with 7 bases lining up with TRBD1. V was pared by 4 bases and J by 8 bases, with 10 bases of the junction left unmatched. The germline V gene has CDR1 MGHRA and CDR2 YSYEKL. The CDR3 is 15 amino acids.

This chain connects TRBV5-4 to TRBJ2-3; 9 bases line up with TRBD2. V dropped 0 bases and J dropped 0; count of bases not matched to a gene: 5. The germline gives CDR1 SGHNT, CDR2 YYREEE (reference sequence). The CDR3 extends over 17 amino acids. CDR3 bases: TGTGCCAGCAGCTTGGTAAGGCGGGGGGGAAGCACAGATACGCAGTATTTT. It yields the protein CASSLVRRGGSTDTQYF.

The gene calls are TRBV6-5 and TRBJ1-3; D possibly corresponds to TRBD1 (6 bases). Germline V gene sequence: CDR1 MNHEY, CDR2 SVGAGI. This CDR3 spans 14 amino acids. Trimming pared 0 bases from V and 4 bases from J, leaving 7 bases between. In DNA, the CDR3 is TGTGCCAGCAGTTACTCGACAGGCGGAAACACCATATATTTT. Encoded protein: CASSYSTGGNTIYF.

The genes are TRBV5-3 and TRBJ1-2; 10 nucleotides align to TRBD1. TRBV5-3 is placed among ORFs of uncertain function. After removal of 4 bases from V and 8 bases from J, the junction contained 20 bases not matched to a gene. This CDR3 region has 18 residues. This CDR3 reads CARSQILDRGLVIGGYTF. The DNA of the CDR3 is TGTGCCAGAAGCCAAATCTTAGACAGGGGGCTGGTAATTGGAGGCTACACCTTC.

In this sample, this clone turned up a few times. This sequence joins TRBV7-9 and TRBJ1-5, with a tentative D call TRBD1 (5 bases). V was cut by 3 bases and J by 5 bases, with 11 bases left in between. In germline, CDR1 is SEHNR, CDR2 FQNEAQ (reference sequence). The CDR3 contains 14 residues. CDR3 residues: CASSFGGGDQPQHF. CDR3 coding DNA: TGTGCCAGCAGCTTTGGCGGGGGGGATCAGCCCCAGCATTTT.